Below, one T cell receptor (beta chain) is given with its context. A much larger clone differs by one base, so this may be a read error. This sample is part of a study of human T cells and chemical hapten exposure. The library labeled individual cDNA molecules by adding unique molecular identifiers to them. TCRdb reprocessed the RACE reads via MiXCR and lists one record per CDR3 protein. Of 45,000 or so distinct CDR3 sequences listed, roughly 4.5% are singletons. The sample's time point: healthy volunteer bleed at 2 weeks. Total RNA was isolated from whole blood that had not been fractionated. Per the germline V gene, CDR1 is SGHRS and CDR2 is YFSETQ. This CDR3 is built from 15 residues.

Source material: whole blood. The clonotype comes from a human donor in good health. Some clones in this sample may be carry-over from other donors' samples. The chain combines TRBV5-1 with TRBJ2-1; TRBD2 aligns across 7 bases. The DNA of the CDR3 is TGCGCCAGCAGCTTGACTAGCGAACCATACAATGATCAGTTCTTC. This gives the protein CASSLTSEPYNDQFF.